This TCR beta chain is from a study of cytomegalovirus exposure and HLA in healthy donors. For the study at large: The study placed about four fifths of its approximately 360 genotyped donors in the Caucasian-associated ancestry cluster. Study-wide points: Some V segments, including TRBV6-2 and TRBV6-3, were excluded as indistinguishable. Across all donors, roughly uniform sequencing depth was an assumption of the presence/absence analyses.

The PCR used 60 Vbeta and 13 Jbeta primers. Assay: immunoSEQ multiplex PCR; the TCRdb copy retains only in-frame clones and omits some. The table shows 180,000 or so clones, with 75% to 85% occurring only once. Germline assignment: CDR1 KGHSH and CDR2 LQKENI. Trimming removed 8 bases from V and 5 bases from J, with 13 bases in between. This CDR3 contains 14 residues. About this clone: Its matching antigen is unknown.

The donors comprised healthy bone marrow donors. Sequenced material: PBMCs. The sequence was obtained from a man between 18 and 29 years old in good health and CMV-seronegative. The chain combines TRBV18 with TRBJ1-6; no firm D call. This CDR3 reads CASSGSFNNSPLHF. The CDR3 nucleotides read TGTGCCAGCAGCGGGAGCTTTAATAATTCACCCCTCCACTTT.